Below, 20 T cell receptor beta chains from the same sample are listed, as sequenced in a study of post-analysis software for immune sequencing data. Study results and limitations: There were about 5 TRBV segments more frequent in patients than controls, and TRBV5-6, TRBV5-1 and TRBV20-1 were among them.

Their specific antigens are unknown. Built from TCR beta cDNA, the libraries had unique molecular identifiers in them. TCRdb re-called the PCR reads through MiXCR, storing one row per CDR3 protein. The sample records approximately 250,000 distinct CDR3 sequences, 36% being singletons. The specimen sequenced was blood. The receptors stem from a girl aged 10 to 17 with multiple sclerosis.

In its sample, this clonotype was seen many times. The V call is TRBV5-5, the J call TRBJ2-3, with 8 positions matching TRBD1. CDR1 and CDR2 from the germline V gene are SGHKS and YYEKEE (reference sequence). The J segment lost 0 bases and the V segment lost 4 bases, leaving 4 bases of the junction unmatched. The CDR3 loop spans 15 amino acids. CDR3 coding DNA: TGTGCCAGCAGCGGGACAGGTTCTAGCACAGATACGCAGTATTTT. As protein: CASSGTGSSTDTQYF.

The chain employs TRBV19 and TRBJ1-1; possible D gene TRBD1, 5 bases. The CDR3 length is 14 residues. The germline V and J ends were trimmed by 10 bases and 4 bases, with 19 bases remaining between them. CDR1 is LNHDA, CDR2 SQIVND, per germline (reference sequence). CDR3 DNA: TGTGCCATCTCTTGGGGGACCTCGGGCACTGAAGCTTTCTTT. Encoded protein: CAISWGTSGTEAFF.

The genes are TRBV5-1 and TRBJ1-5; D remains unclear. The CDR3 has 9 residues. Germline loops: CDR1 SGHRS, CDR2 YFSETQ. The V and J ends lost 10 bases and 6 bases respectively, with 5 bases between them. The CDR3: CAPRQPQHF. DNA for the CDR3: TGCGCCCCGCGTCAGCCCCAGCATTTT.

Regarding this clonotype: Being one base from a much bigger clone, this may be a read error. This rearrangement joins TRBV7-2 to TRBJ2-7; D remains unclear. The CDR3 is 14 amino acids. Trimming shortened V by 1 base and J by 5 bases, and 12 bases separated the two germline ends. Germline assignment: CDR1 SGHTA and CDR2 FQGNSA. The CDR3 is CASSLVWQSHEQYF. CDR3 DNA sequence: TGTGCCAGCAGCTTAGTGTGGCAGTCCCACGAGCAGTACTTC.

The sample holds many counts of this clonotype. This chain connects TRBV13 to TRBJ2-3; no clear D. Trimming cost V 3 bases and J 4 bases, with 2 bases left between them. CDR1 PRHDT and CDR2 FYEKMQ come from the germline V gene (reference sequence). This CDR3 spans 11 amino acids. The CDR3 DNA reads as TGTGCCAGCAGCTTCGCAGATACGCAGTATTTT. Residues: CASSFADTQYF.

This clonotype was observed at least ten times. The CDR3 DNA reads TGTGCCAGCAGCTTTTGGGCAGGGGATCAGCCCCAGCATTTT. Its translation: CASSFWAGDQPQHF. The V gene is TRBV7-2, the J gene TRBJ1-5; TRBD1 might be the D (6 bases). V gave up 3 bases and J gave up 5 bases, with 11 bases separating them. CDR1 and CDR2 from the germline V gene are SGHTA and FQGNSA. The CDR3 totals 14 residues.

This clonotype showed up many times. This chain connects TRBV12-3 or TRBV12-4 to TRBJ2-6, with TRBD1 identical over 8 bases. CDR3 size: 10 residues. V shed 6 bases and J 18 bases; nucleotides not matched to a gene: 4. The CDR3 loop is CASSGTGPTF. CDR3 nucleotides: TGTGCCAGCAGCGGGACAGGCCCGACTTTC.

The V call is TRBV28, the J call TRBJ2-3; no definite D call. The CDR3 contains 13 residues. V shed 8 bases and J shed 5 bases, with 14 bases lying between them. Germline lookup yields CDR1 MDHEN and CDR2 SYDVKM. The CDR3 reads CASAGPPRDTQYF. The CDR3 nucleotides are TGTGCCAGCGCCGGGCCTCCCCGAGATACGCAGTATTTT.

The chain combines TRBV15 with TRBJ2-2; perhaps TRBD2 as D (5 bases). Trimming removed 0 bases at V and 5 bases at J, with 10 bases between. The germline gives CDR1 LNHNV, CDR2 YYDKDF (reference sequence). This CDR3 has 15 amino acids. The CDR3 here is CATSRDRGITGELFF. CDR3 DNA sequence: TGTGCCACCAGCAGAGATCGGGGAATAACCGGGGAGCTGTTTTTT.

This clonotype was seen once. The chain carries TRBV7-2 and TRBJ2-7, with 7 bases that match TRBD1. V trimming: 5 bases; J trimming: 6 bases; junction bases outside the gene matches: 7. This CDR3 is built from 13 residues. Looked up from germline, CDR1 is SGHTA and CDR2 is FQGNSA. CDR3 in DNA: TGTGCCAGCAGCGGCCGACAGGGCAGCGAGCAGTACTTC. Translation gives CASSGRQGSEQYF.

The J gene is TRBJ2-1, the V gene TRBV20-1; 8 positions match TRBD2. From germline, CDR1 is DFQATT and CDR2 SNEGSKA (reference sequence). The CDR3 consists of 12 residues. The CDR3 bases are TGCGCAGTCCTGGCGGGAGGCTATGAGCAGTTCTTC. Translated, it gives CAVLAGGYEQFF.

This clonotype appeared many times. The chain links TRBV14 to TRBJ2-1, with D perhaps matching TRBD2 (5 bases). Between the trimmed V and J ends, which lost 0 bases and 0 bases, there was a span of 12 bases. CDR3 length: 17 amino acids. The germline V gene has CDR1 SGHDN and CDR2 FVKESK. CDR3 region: CASSQDPSGSSYNEQFF. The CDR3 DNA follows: TGTGCCAGCAGCCAAGATCCCAGCGGCAGCTCCTACAATGAGCAGTTCTTC. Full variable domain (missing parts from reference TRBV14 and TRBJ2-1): EAGVTQFPSHSVIEKGQTVTLRCDPISGHDNLYWYRRVMGKEIKFLLHFVKESKQDESGMPNNRFLAERTGGTYSTLKVQPAELEDSGVYFCASSQDPSGSSYNEQFFGPGTRLTVL.

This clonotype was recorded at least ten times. The CDR3: CTAWDSNTGELFF. The CDR3 nucleotides are TGCACCGCCTGGGACAGCAACACCGGGGAGCTGTTTTTT. The chain couples TRBV29-1 to TRBJ2-2, with 7 bases fitting TRBD1. This CDR3 is 13 amino acids long. Germline V gene lookup returns CDR1 SQVTM and CDR2 ANQGSEA.

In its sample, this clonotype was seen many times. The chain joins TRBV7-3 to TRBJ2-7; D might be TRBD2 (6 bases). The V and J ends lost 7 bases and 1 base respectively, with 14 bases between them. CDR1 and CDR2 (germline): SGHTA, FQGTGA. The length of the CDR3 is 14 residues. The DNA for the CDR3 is TGTGCCAGCACCAATTGTGCGGGGTCCTACGAGCAGTACTTC. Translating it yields CASTNCAGSYEQYF.

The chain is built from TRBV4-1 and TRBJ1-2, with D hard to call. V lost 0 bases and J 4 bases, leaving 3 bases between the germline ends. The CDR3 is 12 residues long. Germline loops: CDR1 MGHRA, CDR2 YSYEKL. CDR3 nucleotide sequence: TGCGCCAGCAGCCAAGATACCTATGGCTACACCTTC. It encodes CASSQDTYGYTF.

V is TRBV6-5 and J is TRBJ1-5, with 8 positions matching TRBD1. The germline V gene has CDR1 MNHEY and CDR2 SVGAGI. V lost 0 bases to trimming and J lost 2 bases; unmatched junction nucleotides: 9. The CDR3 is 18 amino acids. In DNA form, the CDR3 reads TGTGCCAGCAGTTACTCGGAGTCCCCGGACAGGGGCAATCAGCCCCAGCATTTT. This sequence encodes CASSYSESPDRGNQPQHF.

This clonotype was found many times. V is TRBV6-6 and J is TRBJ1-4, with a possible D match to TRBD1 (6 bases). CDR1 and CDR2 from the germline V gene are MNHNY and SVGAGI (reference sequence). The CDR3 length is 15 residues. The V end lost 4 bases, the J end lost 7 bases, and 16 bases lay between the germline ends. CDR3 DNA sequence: TGTGCCAGCAGTTCAACTCATGAGGGGGGTGAAAAACTGTTTTTT. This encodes CASSSTHEGGEKLFF.

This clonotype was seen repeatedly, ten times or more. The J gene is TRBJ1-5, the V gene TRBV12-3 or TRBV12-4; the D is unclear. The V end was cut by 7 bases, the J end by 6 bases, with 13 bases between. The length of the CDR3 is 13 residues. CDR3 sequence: CASTLAVGQPQHF. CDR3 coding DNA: TGTGCCAGCACCCTCGCGGTTGGTCAGCCCCAGCATTTT.

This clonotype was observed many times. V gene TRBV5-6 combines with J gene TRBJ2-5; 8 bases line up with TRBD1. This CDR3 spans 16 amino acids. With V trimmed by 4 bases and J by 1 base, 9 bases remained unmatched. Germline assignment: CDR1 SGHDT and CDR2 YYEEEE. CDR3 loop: CASSPFTGGGQETQYF. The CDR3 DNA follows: TGTGCCAGCAGCCCTTTCACAGGGGGAGGCCAAGAGACCCAGTACTTC.

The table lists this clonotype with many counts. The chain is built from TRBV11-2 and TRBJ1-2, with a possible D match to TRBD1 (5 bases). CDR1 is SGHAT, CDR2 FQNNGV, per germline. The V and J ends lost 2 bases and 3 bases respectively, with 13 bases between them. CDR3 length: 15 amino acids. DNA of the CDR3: TGTGCCAGCAGCTTAATCGTCGGGGGAGACTATGGCTACACCTTC. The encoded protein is CASSLIVGGDYGYTF.